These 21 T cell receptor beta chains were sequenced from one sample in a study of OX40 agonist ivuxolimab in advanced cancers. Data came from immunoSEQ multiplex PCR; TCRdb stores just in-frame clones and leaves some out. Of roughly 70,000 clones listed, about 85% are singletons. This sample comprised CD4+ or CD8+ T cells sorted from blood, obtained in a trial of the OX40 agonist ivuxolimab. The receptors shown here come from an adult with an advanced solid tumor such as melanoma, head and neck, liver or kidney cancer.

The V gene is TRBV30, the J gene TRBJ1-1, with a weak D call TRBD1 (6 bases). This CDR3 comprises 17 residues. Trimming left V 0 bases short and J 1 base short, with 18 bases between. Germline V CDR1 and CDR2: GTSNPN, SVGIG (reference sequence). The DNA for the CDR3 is TGTGCCTGGAGTGTTTTTGGCAGGGGAAGGCAGAACACTGAAGCTTTCTTT. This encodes CAWSVFGRGRQNTEAFF.

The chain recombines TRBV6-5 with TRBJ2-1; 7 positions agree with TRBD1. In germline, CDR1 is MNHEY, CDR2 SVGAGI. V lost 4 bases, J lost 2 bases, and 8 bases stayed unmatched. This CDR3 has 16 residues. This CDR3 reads CASSSVSGTAYNEQFF. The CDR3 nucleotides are TGTGCCAGCAGTTCCGTCTCGGGGACAGCCTACAATGAGCAGTTCTTC.

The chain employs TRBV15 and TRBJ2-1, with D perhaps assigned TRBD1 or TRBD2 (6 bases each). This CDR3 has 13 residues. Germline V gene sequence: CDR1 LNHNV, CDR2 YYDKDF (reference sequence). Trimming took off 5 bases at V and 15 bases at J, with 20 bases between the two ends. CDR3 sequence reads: CATSEGHFLRGFF. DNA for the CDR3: TGTGCCACCAGCGAGGGACATTTCTTGCGGGGGTTCTTC.

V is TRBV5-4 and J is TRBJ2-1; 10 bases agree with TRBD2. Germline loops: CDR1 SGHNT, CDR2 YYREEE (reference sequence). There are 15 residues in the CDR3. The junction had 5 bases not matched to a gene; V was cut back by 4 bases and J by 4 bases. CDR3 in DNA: TGTGCCAGCAGCCCCGGACTAGCGGAGTACAATGAGCAGTTCTTC. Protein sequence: CASSPGLAEYNEQFF.

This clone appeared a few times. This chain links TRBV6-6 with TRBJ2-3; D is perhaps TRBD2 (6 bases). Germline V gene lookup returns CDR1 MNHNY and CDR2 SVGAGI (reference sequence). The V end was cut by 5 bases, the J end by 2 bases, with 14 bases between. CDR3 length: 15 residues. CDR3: CASSRLELNTDTQYF. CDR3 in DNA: TGTGCCAGCAGTCGACTAGAGTTAAACACAGATACGCAGTATTTT.

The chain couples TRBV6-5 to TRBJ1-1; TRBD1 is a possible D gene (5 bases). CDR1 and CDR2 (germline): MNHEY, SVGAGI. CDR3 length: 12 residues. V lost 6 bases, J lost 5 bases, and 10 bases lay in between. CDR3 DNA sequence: TGTGCCAGCAGCCGGGCAGGGACTGAAGCTTTCTTT. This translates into CASSRAGTEAFF.

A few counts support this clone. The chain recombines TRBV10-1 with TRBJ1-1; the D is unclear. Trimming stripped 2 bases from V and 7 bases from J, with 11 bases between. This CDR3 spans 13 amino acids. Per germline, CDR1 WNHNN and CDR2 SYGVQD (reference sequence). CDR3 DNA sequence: TGCGCCAGCAGTGAGACCCGAGAATTTGAAGCTTTCTTT. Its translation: CASSETREFEAFF.

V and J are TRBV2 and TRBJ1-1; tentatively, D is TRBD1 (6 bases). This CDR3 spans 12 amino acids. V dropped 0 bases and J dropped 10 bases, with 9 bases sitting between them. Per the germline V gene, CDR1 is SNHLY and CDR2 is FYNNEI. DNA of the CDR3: TGTGCCAGCAGTGAAGCTTGGGGGGCAGCTTTCTTT. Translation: CASSEAWGAAFF.

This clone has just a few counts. CDR3 protein: CATSRAIEHRSGNTIYF. In DNA, the CDR3 is TGTGCCACCAGCAGAGCAATTGAACACCGCTCTGGAAACACCATATATTTT. V gene TRBV15 combines with J gene TRBJ1-3; no clear D. Trimming took 1 base from V and 0 from J, leaving 13 bases between them. CDR1 is LNHNV and CDR2 is YYDKDF in the germline V gene (reference sequence). CDR3 length equals 17 residues.

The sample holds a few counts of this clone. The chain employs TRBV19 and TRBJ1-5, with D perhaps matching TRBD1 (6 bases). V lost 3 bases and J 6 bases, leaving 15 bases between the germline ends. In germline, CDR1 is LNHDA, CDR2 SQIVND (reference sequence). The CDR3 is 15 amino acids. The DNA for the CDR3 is TGTGCCAGTAGTATCCGACAGGTGAGAGGTCAGCCCCAGCATTTT. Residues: CASSIRQVRGQPQHF.

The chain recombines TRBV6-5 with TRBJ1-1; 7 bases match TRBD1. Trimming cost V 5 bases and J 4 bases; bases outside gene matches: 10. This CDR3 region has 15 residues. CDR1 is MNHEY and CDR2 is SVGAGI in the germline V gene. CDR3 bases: TGTGCCAGCAGTCCCCCTAGACAGGGAGGCACTGAAGCTTTCTTT. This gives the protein CASSPPRQGGTEAFF.

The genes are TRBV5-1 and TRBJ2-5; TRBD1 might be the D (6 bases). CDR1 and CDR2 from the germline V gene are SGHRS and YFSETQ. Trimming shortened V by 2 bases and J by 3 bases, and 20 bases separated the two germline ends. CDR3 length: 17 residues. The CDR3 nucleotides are TGCGCCAGCAGCTTAGGCATGGCCAGGGGATTGGAAGAGACCCAGTACTTC. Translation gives CASSLGMARGLEETQYF.

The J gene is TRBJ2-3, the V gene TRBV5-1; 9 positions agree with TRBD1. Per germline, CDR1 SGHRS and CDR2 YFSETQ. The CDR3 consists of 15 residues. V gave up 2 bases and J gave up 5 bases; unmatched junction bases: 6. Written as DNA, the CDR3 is TGCGCCAGCAGCTTAGTTCGGACAGGGGTAGATACGCAGTATTTT. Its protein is CASSLVRTGVDTQYF.

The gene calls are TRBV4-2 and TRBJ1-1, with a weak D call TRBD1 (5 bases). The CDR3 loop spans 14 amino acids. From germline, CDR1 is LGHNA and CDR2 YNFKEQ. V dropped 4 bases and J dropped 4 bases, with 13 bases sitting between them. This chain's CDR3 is CASSREGRGTEAFF. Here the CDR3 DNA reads TGTGCCAGCAGCCGAGAGGGGAGAGGCACTGAAGCTTTCTTT.

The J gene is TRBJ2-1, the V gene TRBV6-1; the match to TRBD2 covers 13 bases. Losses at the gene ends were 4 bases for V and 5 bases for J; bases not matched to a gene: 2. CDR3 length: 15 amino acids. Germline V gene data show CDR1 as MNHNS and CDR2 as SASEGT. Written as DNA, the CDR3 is TGTGCCAGCAGTGGGACTAGCGGGAGTAACAATGAGCAGTTCTTC. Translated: CASSGTSGSNNEQFF.

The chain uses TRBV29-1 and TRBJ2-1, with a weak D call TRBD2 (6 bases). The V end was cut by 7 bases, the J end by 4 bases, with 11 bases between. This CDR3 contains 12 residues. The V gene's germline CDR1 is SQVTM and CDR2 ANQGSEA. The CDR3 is CSARSGYNEQFF. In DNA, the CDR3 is TGCAGCGCTCGGAGCGGGTACAATGAGCAGTTCTTC.

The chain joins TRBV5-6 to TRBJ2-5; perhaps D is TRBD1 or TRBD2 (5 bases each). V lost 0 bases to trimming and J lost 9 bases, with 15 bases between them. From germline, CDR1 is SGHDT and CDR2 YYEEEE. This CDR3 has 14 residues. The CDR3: CASSLAGTTKAQYF. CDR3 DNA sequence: TGTGCCAGCAGCTTGGCAGGGACCACCAAGGCCCAGTACTTC. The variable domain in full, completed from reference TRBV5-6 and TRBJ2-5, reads DAGVTQSPTHLIKTRGQQVTLRCSPKSGHDTVSWYQQALGQGPQFIFQYYEEEERQRGNFPDRFSGHQFPNYSSELNVNALLLGDSALYLCASSLAGTTKAQYFGPGTRLLVL.

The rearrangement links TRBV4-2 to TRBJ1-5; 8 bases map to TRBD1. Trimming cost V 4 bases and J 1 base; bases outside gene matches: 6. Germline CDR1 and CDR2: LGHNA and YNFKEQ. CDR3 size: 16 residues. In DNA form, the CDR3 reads TGTGCCAGCAGCCCCCTTGGACAGGGAAGCAATCAGCCCCAGCATTTT. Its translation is CASSPLGQGSNQPQHF.

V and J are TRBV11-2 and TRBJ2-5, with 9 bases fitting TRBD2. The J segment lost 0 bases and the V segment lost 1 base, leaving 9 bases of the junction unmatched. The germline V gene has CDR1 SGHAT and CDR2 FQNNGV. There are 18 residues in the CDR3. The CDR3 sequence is CASSLVLFGTSYQETQYF. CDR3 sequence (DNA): TGTGCCAGCAGCTTAGTTTTATTTGGGACTAGCTACCAAGAGACCCAGTACTTC.

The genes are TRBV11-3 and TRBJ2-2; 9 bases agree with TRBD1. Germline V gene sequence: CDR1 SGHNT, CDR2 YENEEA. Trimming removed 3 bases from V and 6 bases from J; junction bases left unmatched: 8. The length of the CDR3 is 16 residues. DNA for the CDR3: TGTGCCAGCAGCTTTGGGAGGGGACAGGGATCCGGGGAGCTGTTTTTT. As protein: CASSFGRGQGSGELFF.

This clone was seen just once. CDR3 sequence reads: CASSPNLRQGSNYEQYF. The DNA of the CDR3 is TGTGCCAGCTCACCGAACTTACGACAGGGGTCCAACTACGAGCAGTACTTC. This chain joins TRBV18 and TRBJ2-7, with 8 bases fitting TRBD1. The CDR3 has 17 residues. Germline V gene lookup returns CDR1 KGHSH and CDR2 LQKENI. The junction had 13 bases not matched to a gene; V was cut back by 3 bases and J by 3 bases. Complete variable domain (other parts from reference TRBV18 and TRBJ2-7): NAGVMQNPRHLVRRRGQEARLRCSPMKGHSHVYWYRQLPEEGLKFMVYLQKENIIDESGMPKERFSAEFPKEGPSILRIQQVVRGDSAAYFCASSPNLRQGSNYEQYFGPGTRLTVT.